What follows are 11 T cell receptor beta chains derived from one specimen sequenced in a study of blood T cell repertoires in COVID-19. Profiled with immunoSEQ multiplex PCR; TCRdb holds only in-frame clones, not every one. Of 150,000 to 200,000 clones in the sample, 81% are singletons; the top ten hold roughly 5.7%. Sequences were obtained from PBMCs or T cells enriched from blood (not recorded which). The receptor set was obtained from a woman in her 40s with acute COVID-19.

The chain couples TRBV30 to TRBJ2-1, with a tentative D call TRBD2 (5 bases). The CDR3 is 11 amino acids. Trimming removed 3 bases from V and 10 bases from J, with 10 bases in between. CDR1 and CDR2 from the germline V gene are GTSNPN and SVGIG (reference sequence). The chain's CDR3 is CAWRAEREQFF. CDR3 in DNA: TGTGCCTGGAGGGCCGAGCGGGAGCAGTTCTTC.

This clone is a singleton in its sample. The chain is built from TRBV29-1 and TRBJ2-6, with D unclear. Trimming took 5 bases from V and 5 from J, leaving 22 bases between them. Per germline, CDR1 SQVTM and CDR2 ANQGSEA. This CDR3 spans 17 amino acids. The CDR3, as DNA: TGCAGCGTTAGTGGTACACTAATACAAAGTCGGGCCAACGTCCTGACTTTC. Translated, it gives CSVSGTLIQSRANVLTF. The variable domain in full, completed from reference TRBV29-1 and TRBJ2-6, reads SAVISQKPSRDICQRGTSLTIQCQVDSQVTMMFWYRQQPGQSLTLIATANQGSEATYESGFVIDKFPISRPNLTFSTLTVSNMSPEDSSIYLCSVSGTLIQSRANVLTFGAGSRLTVL.

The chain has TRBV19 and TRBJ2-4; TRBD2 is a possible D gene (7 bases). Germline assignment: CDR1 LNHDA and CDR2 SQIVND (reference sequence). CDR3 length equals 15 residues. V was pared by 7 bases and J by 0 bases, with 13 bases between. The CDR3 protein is CASTAGALAKNIQYF. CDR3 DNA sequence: TGTGCCAGTACGGCGGGGGCCTTAGCCAAAAACATTCAGTACTTC.

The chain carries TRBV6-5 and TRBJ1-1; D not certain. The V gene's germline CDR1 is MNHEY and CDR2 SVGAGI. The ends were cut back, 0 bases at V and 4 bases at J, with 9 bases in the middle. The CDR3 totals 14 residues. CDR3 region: CASSYSEGSTEAFF. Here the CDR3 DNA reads TGTGCCAGCAGTTACTCTGAGGGTAGCACTGAAGCTTTCTTT.

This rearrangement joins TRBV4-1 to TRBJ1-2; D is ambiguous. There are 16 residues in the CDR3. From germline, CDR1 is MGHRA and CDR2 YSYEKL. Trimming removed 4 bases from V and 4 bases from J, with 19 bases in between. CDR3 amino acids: CASSLRPDSPLYGYTF. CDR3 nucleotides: TGCGCCAGCAGCCTCCGGCCCGACTCTCCCCTCTATGGCTACACCTTC.

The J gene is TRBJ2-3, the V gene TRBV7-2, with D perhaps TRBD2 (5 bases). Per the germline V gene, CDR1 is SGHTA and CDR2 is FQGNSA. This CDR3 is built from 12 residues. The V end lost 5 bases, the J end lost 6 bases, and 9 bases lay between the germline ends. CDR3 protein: CASSHVADTQYF. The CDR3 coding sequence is TGTGCCAGCAGCCACGTAGCGGATACGCAGTATTTT.

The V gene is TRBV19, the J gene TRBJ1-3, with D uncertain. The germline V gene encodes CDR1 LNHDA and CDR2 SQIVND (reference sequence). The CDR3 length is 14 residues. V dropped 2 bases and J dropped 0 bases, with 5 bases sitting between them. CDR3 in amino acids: CASSISGSGNTIYF. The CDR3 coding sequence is TGTGCCAGTAGTATATCGGGCTCTGGAAACACCATATATTTT.

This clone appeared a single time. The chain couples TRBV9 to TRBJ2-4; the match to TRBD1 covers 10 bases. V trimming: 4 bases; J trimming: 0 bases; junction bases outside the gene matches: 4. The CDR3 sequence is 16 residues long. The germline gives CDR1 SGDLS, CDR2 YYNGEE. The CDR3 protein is CASSIGTGEAKNIQYF. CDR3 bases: TGTGCCAGCAGCATTGGGACAGGGGAAGCCAAAAACATTCAGTACTTC.

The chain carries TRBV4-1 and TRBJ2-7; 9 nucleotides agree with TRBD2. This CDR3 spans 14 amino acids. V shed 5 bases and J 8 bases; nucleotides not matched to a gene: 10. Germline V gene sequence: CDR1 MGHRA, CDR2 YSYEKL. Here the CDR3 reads CASSDIAGVGKQYV. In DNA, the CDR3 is TGCGCCAGCAGCGACATAGCGGGAGTAGGGAAGCAGTACGTC.

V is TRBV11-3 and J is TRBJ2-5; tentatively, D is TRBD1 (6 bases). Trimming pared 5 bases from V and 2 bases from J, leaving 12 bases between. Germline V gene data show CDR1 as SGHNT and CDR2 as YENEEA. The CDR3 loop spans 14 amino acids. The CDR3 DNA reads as TGTGCCAGCAGCCTAGTAGGGGGTCAAGAGACCCAGTACTTC. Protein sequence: CASSLVGGQETQYF.

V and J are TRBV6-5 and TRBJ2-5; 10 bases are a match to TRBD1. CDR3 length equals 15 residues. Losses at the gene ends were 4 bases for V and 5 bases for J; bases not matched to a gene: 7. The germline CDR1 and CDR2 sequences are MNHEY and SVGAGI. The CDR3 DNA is TGTGCCAGCAGTTTTGGACAGGGGGTCGGGGAGACCCAGTACTTC. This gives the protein CASSFGQGVGETQYF.